This T cell receptor beta chain stems from a study of graft-versus-host responses after intestinal transplantation. Study conclusions and caveats: High graft-versus-host to host-versus-graft T cell clonal ratios marked allografts of patients with graft-donor macrochimerism. Among circulating GvH clones, peak levels were associated with early post-transplant declines in HvG clones.

Clones were read by immunoSEQ multiplex PCR, and TCRdb kept only the in-frame ones, dropping some. Seen here are some 70,000 clones, around 87% observed once, and the top ten hold roughly 8%. Concerning this clone: Its antigen is still unknown.

Trimming at V came to 5 bases and at J to 3 bases, leaving 10 bases not matched to a gene. From germline, CDR1 is LNHDA and CDR2 SQIVND (reference sequence). The CDR3 is 16 residues long. The specimen comprised unstimulated CD8+ T cells sorted from spleen or lymph node cells, sampled before transplant. V is TRBV19 and J is TRBJ2-1, with 7 bases fitting TRBD2. This receptor was obtained from a human donor who was the organ donor for an intestinal transplant. CDR3 in amino acids: CASSYSAGRDYNEQFF. CDR3 DNA: TGTGCCAGTAGTTATAGTGCGGGGAGGGACTACAATGAGCAGTTCTTC. Drawing the rest from reference TRBV19 and TRBJ2-1, the complete variable domain is DGGITQSPKYLFRKEGQNVTLSCEQNLNHDAMYWYRQDPGQGLRLIYYSQIVNDFQKGDIAEGYSVSREKKESFPLTVTSAQKNPTAFYLCASSYSAGRDYNEQFFGPGTRLTVL.